One sample yielded the 11 T cell receptor beta chains listed below, sequenced in a study of OX40 agonist ivuxolimab in advanced cancers. Only in-frame clones appear in the TCRdb table, and some are missing; sequencing was by immunoSEQ multiplex PCR. This sample yields about 6,500 clones, of which roughly 69% are seen a single time; around 18% belongs to the top ten. The sequenced sample was CD4+ or CD8+ T cells sorted from blood, obtained in a trial of the OX40 agonist ivuxolimab. The source of these receptors is an adult with an advanced solid tumor such as melanoma, head and neck, liver or kidney cancer.

J is TRBJ2-3 and V is TRBV4-3; 10 bases fit TRBD2. The ends lost 2 bases at V and 2 bases at J; junction bases unmatched: 7. The CDR3 has 17 amino acids. The V gene's germline CDR1 is LGHNA and CDR2 YSLEER. The CDR3: CASSQLAGDTHTDTQYF. In DNA form, the CDR3 reads TGCGCCAGCAGCCAACTAGCGGGAGACACACACACAGATACGCAGTATTTT.

A few counts support this clone. The junction departs from germline at one end; a sequencing error may be responsible. The gene calls are TRBV4-1 and TRBJ2-7, with 11 bases matching TRBD1. The CDR3 covers 15 residues. Germline CDR1 reads MGHRA; CDR2 reads YSYEKL. This CDR3 is CASSTGTGGSYEQYF. In DNA, the CDR3 is TGTGCCAGCAGTACTGGGACAGGGGGCTCCTACGAGCAGTACTTC.

The chain recombines TRBV29-1 with TRBJ1-3; D is unclear. Germline assignment: CDR1 SQVTM and CDR2 ANQGSEA. The CDR3 runs 11 residues. V lost 5 bases, J lost 1 base, and 3 bases lay in between. As DNA, the CDR3 is TGCAGCGTTTTTTCTGGAAACACCATATATTTT. This encodes CSVFSGNTIYF.

The rearrangement uses TRBV30 and TRBJ2-5; TRBD2 might be the D (6 bases). This CDR3 contains 13 residues. Germline V gene data show CDR1 as GTSNPN and CDR2 as SVGIG (reference sequence). The V end lost 7 bases, the J end lost 2 bases, and 14 bases lay between the germline ends. CDR3 amino acids: CASDLGGQETQYF. The CDR3 region has the DNA TGTGCCTCGGACCTCGGGGGACAAGAGACCCAGTACTTC.

The CDR3 reads CASSTRTADPYNEQFF. In nucleotides, the CDR3 is TGTGCCAGCAGTACCCGGACAGCCGACCCTTACAATGAGCAGTTCTTC. The rearrangement uses TRBV27 and TRBJ2-1; possible D gene TRBD1, 6 bases. The germline CDR1 and CDR2 sequences are MNHEY and SMNVEV (reference sequence). The ends were cut back, 5 bases at V and 4 bases at J, with 18 bases in the middle. The CDR3 runs 16 residues.

The chain combines TRBV4-2 with TRBJ2-2; 10 positions agree with TRBD1. The ends lost 5 bases at V and 3 bases at J; junction bases unmatched: 9. The CDR3 consists of 17 residues. Germline loops: CDR1 LGHNA, CDR2 YNFKEQ. This CDR3 is CASSGTSGTGDTGELFF. In DNA form, the CDR3 reads TGTGCCAGCAGCGGCACCTCCGGGACAGGGGACACCGGGGAGCTGTTTTTT.

The rearrangement links TRBV11-3 to TRBJ2-2; D remains ambiguous. V was clipped by 3 bases and J by 0 bases, with 11 bases between them. This CDR3 contains 16 residues. The germline CDR1 and CDR2 sequences are SGHNT and YENEEA. CDR3 DNA sequence: TGTGCCAGCAGCTTGGAACACGAGACGAACACCGGGGAGCTGTTTTTT. It yields the protein CASSLEHETNTGELFF. Together with reference TRBV11-3 and TRBJ2-2, the CDR3 gives the full variable domain: EAGVVQSPRYKIIEKKQPVAFWCNPISGHNTLYWYLQNLGQGPELLIRYENEEAVDDSQLPKDRFSAERLKGVDSTLKIQPAELGDSAVYLCASSLEHETNTGELFFGEGSRLTVL.

V is TRBV29-1 and J is TRBJ2-7; TRBD1 aligns across 8 bases. Germline V CDR1 and CDR2: SQVTM, ANQGSEA. This CDR3 contains 12 residues. The junction had 8 bases not matched to a gene; V was cut back by 7 bases and J by 6 bases. The CDR3 DNA reads TGCAGCGCGACAGGGGATCGGGGCGAGCAGTACTTC. This encodes CSATGDRGEQYF.

The chain is built from TRBV27 and TRBJ2-7; 8 bases fit TRBD2. The germline V gene has CDR1 MNHEY and CDR2 SMNVEV (reference sequence). The CDR3 has 14 amino acids. J lost 4 bases, V lost 3 bases, and 5 bases had no gene match. CDR3 bases: TGTGCCAGCAGTTTGTCGACTAGCGTATACGAGCAGTACTTC. Amino acids: CASSLSTSVYEQYF.

V and J are TRBV5-6 and TRBJ1-1; D might be TRBD1 (5 bases). The CDR3 consists of 13 residues. Trimming took 5 bases from V and 9 from J, leaving 17 bases between them. CDR1 is SGHDT and CDR2 is YYEEEE in the germline V gene. The CDR3 protein is CASSLYSSGKAFF. Written as DNA, the CDR3 is TGTGCCAGCAGTCTTTACTCGTCAGGGAAAGCTTTCTTT.

This clone was seen a handful of times. The gene calls are TRBV5-8 and TRBJ1-2, with D hard to call. Trimming shortened V by 0 bases and J by 2 bases, and 8 bases separated the two germline ends. Per the germline V gene, CDR1 is SGHTS and CDR2 is YDEGEE. This CDR3 region has 14 residues. The chain's CDR3 is CASSLAYMNYGYTF. The CDR3, as DNA: TGTGCCAGCAGCTTGGCTTACATGAACTATGGCTACACCTTC.